The clone carrying this TCR beta chain was detected once. Different DNA sequences within this sample yield the same CDR3. The sample originates from a study of blood T cell repertoires in COVID-19. About the research overall: Researchers got acute and convalescent COVID-19 samples from the United States, Italy and Spain. PBMCs, B-cell-depleted T cells, or T cells provided the cDNA or gDNA that made up the material.

Per the original data handling: Reference gene primer amplification yielded estimated nucleated cell counts. The protocol was immunoSEQ multiplex PCR, while the TCRdb copy is restricted to in-frame clones and leaves out a portion. The D gene and trimming were derived from the DNA, and the V and J assignments and clone size from that table. The sample holds some 96,000 clones, 85% seen once. Trimming cost V 3 bases and J 5 bases; bases outside gene matches: 3. Germline V CDR1 and CDR2: MNHEY, SMNVEV (reference sequence). This CDR3 contains 14 residues. The source material was peripheral blood. The source of this sequence is a human donor in a cohort sampled during active COVID-19. J is TRBJ1-4 and V is TRBV27; 7 nucleotides match TRBD1. The CDR3 DNA reads as TGTGCCAGCAGTTTCGGACAGGCCAATGAAAAACTGTTTTTT. Translation: CASSFGQANEKLFF.